A selection of T cell receptor beta chains follows, all from one sample in a study of response to subunit inactivated influenza vaccine. MiXCR, applied by TCRdb to the RT-PCR reads, yields one record per CDR3 protein. Of hundreds of thousands of distinct CDR3 sequences in the sample, around 20% were seen once. This sample comprised PBMCs from blood, obtained about 5 days after vaccination. The source of these receptors is a man in his fifties who received an inactivated influenza vaccine. CDR3s include the opening cysteine and the closing phenylalanine or tryptophan. A D gene is named only where the DNA matches it firmly. Clone size is stated in some rows and not others, as once, few, many or a class when expanded.

size: -
D: -
J: TRBJ2-3
V: TRBV3-1
DNA: TGTGCCAGCAGCCCCCACGCTGATACGCAGTATTTT
CDR3: CASSPHADTQYF

size: -
D: -
J: TRBJ2-3
V: TRBV6-5
DNA: TGTGCCAGCAGTTACTTCGGGGGCACAGATACGCAGTATTTT
CDR3: CASSYFGGTDTQYF

size: -
D: -
J: TRBJ2-2
V: TRBV11-2
DNA: TGTGCCAGCAGCTTAGATAGGGCAGCCGGGGAGCTGTTTTTT
CDR3: CASSLDRAAGELFF

size: many
D: -
J: TRBJ2-1
V: TRBV5-1
DNA: TGCGCCAGCAGCTTAGGGACCGCCTTATTCTACAATGAGCAGTTCTTC
CDR3: CASSLGTALFYNEQFF

size: -
D: -
J: TRBJ2-3
V: TRBV7-2
DNA: TGTGCCAGCAGCTTAGGAATAGCACTCGATACGCAGTATTTT
CDR3: CASSLGIALDTQYF

size: many
D: -
J: TRBJ1-5
V: TRBV6-5
DNA: TGTGCCAGCAGTTACTCCGAGCGGGGTCAGCCCCAGCATTTT
CDR3: CASSYSERGQPQHF

size: few
D: -
J: TRBJ2-1
V: TRBV5-1
DNA: TGCGCCAGCACCGATACAGGGAGCTCCTACAATGAGCAGTTCTTC
CDR3: CASTDTGSSYNEQFF

size: few
D: -
J: TRBJ2-7
V: TRBV27
DNA: TGTGCCAGCAGCTCAGTTCCTCACTACGAGCAGTACTTC
CDR3: CASSSVPHYEQYF

size: -
D: TRBD1
J: TRBJ2-7
V: TRBV29-1
DNA: TGCAGCGTTGATGATCCCGGGACAGGGGGCCACGAGCAGTACTTC
CDR3: CSVDDPGTGGHEQYF

size: -
D: -
J: TRBJ2-3
V: TRBV4-3
DNA: TGCGCCAGCAGCCAGCAAGAACAGGGTTTAGATACGCAGTATTTT
CDR3: CASSQQEQGLDTQYF

size: many
D: TRBD2
J: TRBJ2-5
V: TRBV20-1
DNA: TGCAGTGCTAGGGGGACTAGCGGGAGCCGGGAGACCCAGTACTTC
CDR3: CSARGTSGSRETQYF

size: -
D: TRBD2
J: TRBJ2-1
V: TRBV6-1
DNA: TGTGCCAGCTCAAGAGGAGCGGGAGTGCCCTGGGGTGAGCAGTTCTTC
CDR3: CASSRGAGVPWGEQFF

size: few
D: -
J: TRBJ2-3
V: TRBV7-2
DNA: TGTGCCAGCAGCTCGGGACAACGCACAGATACGCAGTATTTT
CDR3: CASSSGQRTDTQYF

size: once
D: -
J: TRBJ2-2
V: TRBV6-2/TRBV6-3
DNA: TGTGCCAGCAGTTACTCGTTTTACAGGGTCGTAGGGAACACCGGGGAGCTGTTTTTT
CDR3: CASSYSFYRVVGNTGELFF

size: few
D: -
J: TRBJ2-1
V: TRBV5-6
DNA: TGTGCCAGCAGCCGTAGGGGACGCACCTACAATGAGCAGTTCTTC
CDR3: CASSRRGRTYNEQFF

size: -
D: -
J: TRBJ2-7
V: TRBV7-8
DNA: TGTGCCAGCAGCCAGGAGAACGAGCAGTACTTC
CDR3: CASSQENEQYF

size: few
D: TRBD1
J: TRBJ2-7
V: TRBV12-3/TRBV12-4
DNA: TGTGCCAGCTGGGGACAGGACACCTACGAGCAGTACTTC
CDR3: CASWGQDTYEQYF

size: -
D: -
J: TRBJ2-3
V: TRBV4-3
DNA: TGCGCCAGCAGCCAAGTGGTGTCTGGCTTCCTGAGCACAGATACGCAGTATTTT
CDR3: CASSQVVSGFLSTDTQYF

size: -
D: -
J: TRBJ1-1
V: TRBV20-1
DNA: TGCAGTGCCAAACAGGCCGGAGGGGTAAACACTGAAGCTTTCTTT
CDR3: CSAKQAGGVNTEAFF

size: -
D: TRBD1
J: TRBJ2-7
V: TRBV28
DNA: TGTGCCAGCAGTAGACCTGGGACAGGGATTAACTACGAGCAGTACTTC
CDR3: CASSRPGTGINYEQYF

size: -
D: -
J: TRBJ2-1
V: TRBV10-3
DNA: TGTGCCATCAGTGAGTCAAGGGGGGACAATGAGCAGTTCTTC
CDR3: CAISESRGDNEQFF

size: -
D: TRBD2
J: TRBJ2-3
V: TRBV28
DNA: TGTGCCAGCATTGCGCCGGGGGGGCAGTTAGTTACGCAGTATTTT
CDR3: CASIAPGGQLVTQYF

size: -
D: -
J: TRBJ2-7
V: TRBV20-1
DNA: TGCAGTGCTAGAGATCTCATCCTTTCCTACGAGCAGTACTTC
CDR3: CSARDLILSYEQYF

size: few
D: TRBD1
J: TRBJ2-5
V: TRBV7-9
DNA: TGTGCCAGCAGCTCCGGGACAGGGGCCAGGGAGACCCAGTACTTC
CDR3: CASSSGTGARETQYF

size: many
D: -
J: TRBJ2-3
V: TRBV7-6
DNA: TGTGCCAGCAGCTTGTTGCGTGATACGCAGTATTTT
CDR3: CASSLLRDTQYF

size: -
D: -
J: TRBJ2-7
V: TRBV27
DNA: TGTGCCAGCCGACGGACAGCCGAGGGCGAGCAGTACTTC
CDR3: CASRRTAEGEQYF

size: -
D: -
J: TRBJ2-1
V: TRBV7-7
DNA: TGTGCCAGCAGCTCTGGCGGAAACCCACATGAGCAGTTCTTC
CDR3: CASSSGGNPHEQFF

size: -
D: -
J: TRBJ2-3
V: TRBV6-1
DNA: TGTGCCAGCAGTCCTACCCCTGGGGGACCCGTAGATACGCAGTATTTT
CDR3: CASSPTPGGPVDTQYF

size: few
D: -
J: TRBJ2-5
V: TRBV6-2/TRBV6-3
DNA: TGTGCCAGCAGTTACGTGAGAGGGGAAGAGACCCAGTACTTC
CDR3: CASSYVRGEETQYF

size: -
D: -
J: TRBJ1-1
V: TRBV4-1
DNA: TGCGCCAGCAGCCATAGGGACGAAGTGAACACTGAAGCTTTCTTT
CDR3: CASSHRDEVNTEAFF

size: few
D: TRBD2
J: TRBJ2-7
V: TRBV28
DNA: TGTGCCAGCAGGGAGAGCGGGAGGAGCTCCTACGAGCAGTACTTC
CDR3: CASRESGRSSYEQYF

size: -
D: -
J: TRBJ2-7
V: TRBV7-9
DNA: TGTGCCAGCAGCCCACGGGCCGGGACCCTAAGCTCCTACGAGCAGTACTTC
CDR3: CASSPRAGTLSSYEQYF

size: -
D: TRBD1
J: TRBJ1-1
V: TRBV5-5
DNA: TGTGCCAGTGGGGTGACAGGGGCGGGCACTGAAGCTTTCTTT
CDR3: CASGVTGAGTEAFF

size: -
D: -
J: TRBJ2-5
V: TRBV7-2
DNA: TGTGCCAGCAGCCCATCCGGGGGGAACAGGGTCGAAGAGACCCAGTACTTC
CDR3: CASSPSGGNRVEETQYF

size: many
D: TRBD1
J: TRBJ2-7
V: TRBV20-1
DNA: TGCAGTGCTAGGGGCCCCGGGACAGGGGGATACGAGCAGTACTTC
CDR3: CSARGPGTGGYEQYF

size: few
D: -
J: TRBJ1-2
V: TRBV7-9
DNA: TGTGCCAGCAGCTCATGGGACGGGAAAAACTATGGCTACACCTTC
CDR3: CASSSWDGKNYGYTF

size: many
D: -
J: TRBJ1-5
V: TRBV12-3/TRBV12-4
DNA: TGTGCCAGCAGATCTCGACTGGATAGCAATCAGCCCCAGCATTTT
CDR3: CASRSRLDSNQPQHF

size: few
D: -
J: TRBJ2-7
V: TRBV7-2
DNA: TGTGCCAGCAGCTTAACGACCGGCTGGGAGCAGTACTTC
CDR3: CASSLTTGWEQYF

size: few
D: -
J: TRBJ2-7
V: TRBV29-1
DNA: TGCAGCGTTGAAGTCCCGGGACACTTCACCTACGAGCAGTACTTC
CDR3: CSVEVPGHFTYEQYF

size: -
D: -
J: TRBJ1-6
V: TRBV18
DNA: TGTGCCAGCTCACCAAGGGCGCGAATTTATAATTCACCCCTCCACTTT
CDR3: CASSPRARIYNSPLHF

size: -
D: -
J: TRBJ2-2
V: TRBV7-3
DNA: TGTGCCAGCAGCACCCGGACAAGGGGGGACACCGGGGAGCTGTTTTTT
CDR3: CASSTRTRGDTGELFF

size: few
D: TRBD2
J: TRBJ2-2
V: TRBV3-1
DNA: TGTGCCAGCAGCCAAGTGACGGGAGGGGCGACCGGGGAGCTGTTTTTT
CDR3: CASSQVTGGATGELFF

size: -
D: TRBD1
J: TRBJ2-4
V: TRBV15
DNA: TGTGCCACCAGCACAAGACAGGGATATACGGCGGCCAAAAACATTCAGTACTTC
CDR3: CATSTRQGYTAAKNIQYF

size: few
D: -
J: TRBJ1-6
V: TRBV7-2
DNA: TGTGCCAGCAGCTTAGCTCGGCAGGGTTATTCACCCCTCCACTTT
CDR3: CASSLARQGYSPLHF

size: -
D: -
J: TRBJ2-5
V: TRBV7-2
DNA: TGTGCCAGCAGCTTAGGGCTGTCAGGTGGAGAGACCCAGTACTTC
CDR3: CASSLGLSGGETQYF

size: -
D: TRBD2
J: TRBJ2-7
V: TRBV24-1
DNA: TGTGCCACCATGAAGGACGGCGGGGGCGAGCAGTACTTC
CDR3: CATMKDGGGEQYF

size: -
D: -
J: TRBJ2-7
V: TRBV6-1
DNA: TGTGCCAGCAGTGAACAGCCCTACGAGCAGTACTTC
CDR3: CASSEQPYEQYF

size: few
D: -
J: TRBJ2-7
V: TRBV20-1
DNA: TGCAGTGCTAGAGATCCAAGGGGTACCTCCTACGAGCAGTACTTC
CDR3: CSARDPRGTSYEQYF

size: -
D: TRBD1
J: TRBJ2-7
V: TRBV3-1
DNA: TGTGCCAGCAGCCAACGGACAGGGGCCTACGAGCAGTACTTC
CDR3: CASSQRTGAYEQYF

size: -
D: -
J: TRBJ2-1
V: TRBV6-1
DNA: TGTGCCAGCAGTGCCCTGGGCAGGGGCTATAACAATGAGCAGTTCTTC
CDR3: CASSALGRGYNNEQFF

size: few
D: -
J: TRBJ2-2
V: TRBV27
DNA: TGTGCCAGCAGGCCGGGAATAGACACCGGGGAGCTGTTTTTT
CDR3: CASRPGIDTGELFF

size: -
D: TRBD1
J: TRBJ2-6
V: TRBV20-1
DNA: TGCAGTGCTAGAGTGACAGGGGCTGGGGCCAACGTCCTGACTTTC
CDR3: CSARVTGAGANVLTF

size: few
D: TRBD2
J: TRBJ2-7
V: TRBV20-1
DNA: TGCAGTGCTAGACTAGCGGGAGGGCACGAGCAGTACTTC
CDR3: CSARLAGGHEQYF

size: -
D: -
J: TRBJ1-5
V: TRBV10-3
DNA: TGTGCCACGAAGGACAGCGGCAATCAGCCCCAGCATTTT
CDR3: CATKDSGNQPQHF

size: -
D: -
J: TRBJ1-3
V: TRBV7-9
DNA: TGTGCCACCAGGCAGAGCTCTGGAAACACCATATATTTT
CDR3: CATRQSSGNTIYF